This T cell receptor beta chain was sequenced for a study of human T cells and chemical hapten exposure. Study summary: 2% DPC applied to a 2 cm by 2 cm arm area sensitized donors.

Regarding the study as a whole: Unchanged with DPC sensitization were TCRs above 1 in 1000 frequency.

With 6 bases removed from V and 1 base from J, the gap between germline ends came to 9 bases. Germline V CDR1 and CDR2: MNHEY, SVGAGI. The CDR3 totals 13 residues. As for time point: pre-sensitization, week 0. Treatment reported: therapeutic diphenylcyclopropenone sensitization with weekly scalp DPC. What the library attached to individual cDNA molecules were unique molecular identifiers. TCRdb re-analysed the RACE reads in MiXCR, keeping a single row per CDR3 protein. The table lists 270,000 or so distinct CDR3 sequences, around 7.3% of them singletons. As to this clonotype: Its antigen is not identified.

This sequence joins TRBV6-5 and TRBJ1-1; D remains unclear. This clonotype originated in a man aged 18 to 30 with alopecia areata. Some clones in this sample may be carry-over from other donors' samples. The sequences come from whole blood, collected in connection with sensitization to the hapten diphenylcyclopropenone (DPC). This CDR3 reads CASRVLENTEAFF. The CDR3 DNA is TGTGCCAGCAGAGTACTTGAGAACACTGAAGCTTTCTTT.